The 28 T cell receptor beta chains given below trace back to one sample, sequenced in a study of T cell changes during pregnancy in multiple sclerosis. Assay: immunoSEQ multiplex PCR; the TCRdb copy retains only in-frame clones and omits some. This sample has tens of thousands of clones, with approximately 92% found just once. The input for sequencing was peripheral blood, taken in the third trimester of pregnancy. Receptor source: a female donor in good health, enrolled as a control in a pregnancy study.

Here the CDR3 DNA reads TGTGCCAGCAGCCCACACCCGCAGGTTCCCATGAACACTGAAGCTTTCTTT. Translating it yields CASSPHPQVPMNTEAFF. The chain is built from TRBV9 and TRBJ1-1; D is unclear. Germline V gives CDR1 SGDLS, CDR2 YYNGEE. CDR3 length equals 17 residues. The germline V and J ends were trimmed by 4 bases and 0 bases, with 19 bases remaining between them.

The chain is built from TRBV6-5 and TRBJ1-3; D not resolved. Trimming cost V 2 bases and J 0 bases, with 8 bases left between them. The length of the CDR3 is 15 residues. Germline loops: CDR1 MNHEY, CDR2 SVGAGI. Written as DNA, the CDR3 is TGTGCCAGCAGTTACGGACTGAACTCTGGAAACACCATATATTTT. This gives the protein CASSYGLNSGNTIYF.

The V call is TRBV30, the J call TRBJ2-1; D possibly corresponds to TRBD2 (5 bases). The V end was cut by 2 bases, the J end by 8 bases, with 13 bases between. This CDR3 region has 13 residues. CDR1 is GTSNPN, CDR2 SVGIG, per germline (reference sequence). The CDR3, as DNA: TGTGCCTGGAGTACCGGGATGAGCGATGAGCAGTTCTTC. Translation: CAWSTGMSDEQFF.

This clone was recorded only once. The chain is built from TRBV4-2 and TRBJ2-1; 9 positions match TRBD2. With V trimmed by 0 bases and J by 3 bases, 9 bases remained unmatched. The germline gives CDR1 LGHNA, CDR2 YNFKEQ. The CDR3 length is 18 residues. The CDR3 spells CASSQERGSGGHYNEQFF. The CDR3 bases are TGTGCCAGCAGCCAAGAGCGGGGCAGCGGGGGGCACTACAATGAGCAGTTCTTC.

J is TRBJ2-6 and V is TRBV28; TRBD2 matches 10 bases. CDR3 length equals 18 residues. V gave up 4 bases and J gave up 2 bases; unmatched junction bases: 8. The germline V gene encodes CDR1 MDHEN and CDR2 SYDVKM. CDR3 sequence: CASSYEREGLAGANVLTF. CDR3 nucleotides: TGTGCCAGCAGTTATGAGCGGGAGGGCCTTGCTGGGGCCAACGTCCTGACTTTC. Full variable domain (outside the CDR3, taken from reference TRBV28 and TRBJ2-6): DVKVTQSSRYLVKRTGEKVFLECVQDMDHENMFWYRQDPGLGLRLIYFSYDVKMKEKGDIPEGYSVSREKKERFSLILESASTNQTSMYLCASSYEREGLAGANVLTFGAGSRLTVL.

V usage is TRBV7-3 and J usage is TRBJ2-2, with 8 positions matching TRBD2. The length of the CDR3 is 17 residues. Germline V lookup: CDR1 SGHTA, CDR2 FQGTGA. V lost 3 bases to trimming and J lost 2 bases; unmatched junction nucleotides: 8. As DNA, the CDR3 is TGTGCCAGCAGCTTTAATTTACGGGGGGGCAACACCGGGGAGCTGTTTTTT. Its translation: CASSFNLRGGNTGELFF.

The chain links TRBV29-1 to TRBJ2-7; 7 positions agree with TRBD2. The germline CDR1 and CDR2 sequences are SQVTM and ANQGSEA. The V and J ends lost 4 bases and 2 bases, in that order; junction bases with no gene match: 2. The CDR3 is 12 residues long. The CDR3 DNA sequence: TGCAGCGTTGGCGGGGGAGCCTACGAGCAGTACTTC. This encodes CSVGGGAYEQYF.

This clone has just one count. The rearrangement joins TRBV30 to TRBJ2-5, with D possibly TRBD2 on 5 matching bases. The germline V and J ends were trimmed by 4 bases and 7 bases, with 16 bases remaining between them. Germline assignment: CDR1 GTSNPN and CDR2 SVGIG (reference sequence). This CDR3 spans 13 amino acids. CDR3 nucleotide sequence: TGTGCCTGGACGACGTCGGGGAGCGGGACCCAGTACTTC. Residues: CAWTTSGSGTQYF.

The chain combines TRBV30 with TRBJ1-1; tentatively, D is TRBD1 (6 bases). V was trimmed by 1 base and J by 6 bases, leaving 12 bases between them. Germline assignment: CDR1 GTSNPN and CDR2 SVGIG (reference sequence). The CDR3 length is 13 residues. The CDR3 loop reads CAWSANRVAEAFF. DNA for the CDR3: TGTGCCTGGAGTGCCAACAGGGTAGCTGAAGCTTTCTTT.

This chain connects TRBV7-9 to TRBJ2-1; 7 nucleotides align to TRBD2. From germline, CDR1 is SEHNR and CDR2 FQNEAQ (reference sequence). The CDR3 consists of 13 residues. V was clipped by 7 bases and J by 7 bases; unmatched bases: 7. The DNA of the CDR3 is TGTGCCAGCACCCTTTCGGGAGGTAATGAGCAGTTCTTC. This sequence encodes CASTLSGGNEQFF.

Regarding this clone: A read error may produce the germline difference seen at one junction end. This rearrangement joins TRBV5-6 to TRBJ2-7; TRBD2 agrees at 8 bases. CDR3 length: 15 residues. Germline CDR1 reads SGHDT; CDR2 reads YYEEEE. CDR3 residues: CASSRRGLVGYGQYF. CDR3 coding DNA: TGTGCCAGCAGCCGCCGGGGACTAGTGGGTTACGGGCAGTACTTC. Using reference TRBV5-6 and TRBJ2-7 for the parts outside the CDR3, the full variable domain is DAGVTQSPTHLIKTRGQQVTLRCSPKSGHDTVSWYQQALGQGPQFIFQYYEEEERQRGNFPDRFSGHQFPNYSSELNVNALLLGDSALYLCASSRRGLVGYGQYFGPGTRLTVT.

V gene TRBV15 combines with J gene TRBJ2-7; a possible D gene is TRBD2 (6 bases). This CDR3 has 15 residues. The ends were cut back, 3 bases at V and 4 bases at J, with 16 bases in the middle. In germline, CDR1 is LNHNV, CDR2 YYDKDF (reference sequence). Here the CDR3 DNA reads TGTGCCACCAGCAGGGAAACCGGGACTCTATACGAGCAGTACTTC. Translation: CATSRETGTLYEQYF.

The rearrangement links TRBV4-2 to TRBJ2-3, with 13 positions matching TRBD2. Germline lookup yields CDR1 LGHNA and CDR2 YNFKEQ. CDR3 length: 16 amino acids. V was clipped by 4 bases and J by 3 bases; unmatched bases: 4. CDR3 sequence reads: CASSRRLAGGTDTQYF. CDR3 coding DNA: TGTGCCAGCAGCCGCAGACTAGCGGGAGGAACAGATACGCAGTATTTT.

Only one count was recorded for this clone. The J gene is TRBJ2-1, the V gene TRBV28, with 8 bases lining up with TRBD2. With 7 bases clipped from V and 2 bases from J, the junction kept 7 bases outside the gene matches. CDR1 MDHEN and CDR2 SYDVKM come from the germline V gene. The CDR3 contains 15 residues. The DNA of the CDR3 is TGTGCCAGCACCCTATCGGGAGGGCCCTACAATGAGCAGTTCTTC. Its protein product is CASTLSGGPYNEQFF.

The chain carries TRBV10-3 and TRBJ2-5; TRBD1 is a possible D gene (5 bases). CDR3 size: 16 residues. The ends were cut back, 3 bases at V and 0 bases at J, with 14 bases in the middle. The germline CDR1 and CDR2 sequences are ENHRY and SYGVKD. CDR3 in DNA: TGTGCCATCAGTGAATCCGCAGGGAAGCACCAAGAGACCCAGTACTTC. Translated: CAISESAGKHQETQYF.

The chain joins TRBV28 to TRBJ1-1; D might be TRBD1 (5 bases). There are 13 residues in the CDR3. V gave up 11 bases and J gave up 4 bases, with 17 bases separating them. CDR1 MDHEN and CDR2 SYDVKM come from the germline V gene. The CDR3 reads CAGRGGYGTEAFF. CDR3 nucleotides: TGTGCCGGTCGGGGGGGGTACGGCACTGAAGCTTTCTTT.

The CDR3 protein is CASSSLKREQYF. The DNA of the CDR3 is TGTGCCAGCAGCTCCCTTAAGCGTGAGCAGTACTTC. This chain links TRBV13 with TRBJ2-7; unclear D gene. V shed 4 bases and J shed 7 bases, with 11 bases lying between them. This CDR3 is built from 12 residues. Germline lookup yields CDR1 PRHDT and CDR2 FYEKMQ (reference sequence). Full variable domain (rest looked up from reference TRBV13 and TRBJ2-7): AAGVIQSPRHLIKEKRETATLKCYPIPRHDTVYWYQQGPGQDPQFLISFYEKMQSDKGSIPDRFSAQQFSDYHSELNMSSLELGDSALYFCASSSLKREQYFGPGTRLTVT.

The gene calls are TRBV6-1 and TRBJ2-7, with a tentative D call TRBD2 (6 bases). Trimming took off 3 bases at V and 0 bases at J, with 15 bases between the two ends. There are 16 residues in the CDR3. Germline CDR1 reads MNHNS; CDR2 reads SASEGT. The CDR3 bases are TGTGCCAGCAGTGAGACGTTGACGGGAGCCTCCTACGAGCAGTACTTC. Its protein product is CASSETLTGASYEQYF.

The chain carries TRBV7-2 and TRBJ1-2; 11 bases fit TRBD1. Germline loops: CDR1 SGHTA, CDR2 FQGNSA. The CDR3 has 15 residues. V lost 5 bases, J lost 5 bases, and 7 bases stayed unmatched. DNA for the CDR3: TGTGCCAGCAGCCCCCGGACAGGGGGCCCATATGGCTACACCTTC. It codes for CASSPRTGGPYGYTF.

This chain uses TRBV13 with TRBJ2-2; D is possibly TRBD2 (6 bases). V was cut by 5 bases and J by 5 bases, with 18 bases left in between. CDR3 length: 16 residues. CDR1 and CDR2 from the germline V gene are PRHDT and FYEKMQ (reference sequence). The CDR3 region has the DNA TGTGCCAGCAGCCCGCGGACTACTCAAATGACCGGGGAGCTGTTTTTT. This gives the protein CASSPRTTQMTGELFF. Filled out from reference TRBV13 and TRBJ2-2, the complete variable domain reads AAGVIQSPRHLIKEKRETATLKCYPIPRHDTVYWYQQGPGQDPQFLISFYEKMQSDKGSIPDRFSAQQFSDYHSELNMSSLELGDSALYFCASSPRTTQMTGELFFGEGSRLTVL.

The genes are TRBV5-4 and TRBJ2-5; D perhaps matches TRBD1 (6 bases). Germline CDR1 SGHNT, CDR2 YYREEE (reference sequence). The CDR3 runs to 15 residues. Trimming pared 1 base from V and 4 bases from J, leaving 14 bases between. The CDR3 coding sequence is TGTGCCAGCAGCTTGCCGCTGGGACAAGGAGAGACCCAGTACTTC. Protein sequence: CASSLPLGQGETQYF. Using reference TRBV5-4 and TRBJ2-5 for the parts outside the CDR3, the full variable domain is ETGVTQSPTHLIKTRGQQVTLRCSSQSGHNTVSWYQQALGQGPQFIFQYYREEENGRGNFPPRFSGLQFPNYSSELNVNALELDDSALYLCASSLPLGQGETQYFGPGTRLLVL.

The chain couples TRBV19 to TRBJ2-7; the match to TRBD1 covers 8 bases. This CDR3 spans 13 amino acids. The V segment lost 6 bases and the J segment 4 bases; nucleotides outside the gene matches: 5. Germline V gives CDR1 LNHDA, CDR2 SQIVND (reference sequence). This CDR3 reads CASSPGQDYEQYF. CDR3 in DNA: TGTGCCAGTAGCCCGGGACAGGATTACGAGCAGTACTTC.

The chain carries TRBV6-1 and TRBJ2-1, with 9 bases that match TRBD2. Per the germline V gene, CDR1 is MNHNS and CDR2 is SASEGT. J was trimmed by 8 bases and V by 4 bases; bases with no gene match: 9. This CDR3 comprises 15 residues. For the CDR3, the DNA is TGTGCCAGCAGTGCAGCGGGGACTAGCCGTTATGAGCAGTTCTTC. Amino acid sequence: CASSAAGTSRYEQFF.

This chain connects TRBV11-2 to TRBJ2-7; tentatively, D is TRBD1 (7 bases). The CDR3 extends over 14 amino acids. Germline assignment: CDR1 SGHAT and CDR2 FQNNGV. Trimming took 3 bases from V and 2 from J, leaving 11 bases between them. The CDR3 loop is CASSLRRGPYEQYF. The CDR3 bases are TGTGCCAGCAGCTTGAGGAGGGGGCCCTACGAGCAGTACTTC.

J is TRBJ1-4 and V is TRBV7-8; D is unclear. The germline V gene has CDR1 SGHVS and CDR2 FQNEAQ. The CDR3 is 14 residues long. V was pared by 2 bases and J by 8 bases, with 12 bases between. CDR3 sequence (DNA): TGTGCCAGCAGCTTATCCTCCCGGCGGGAAAAACTGTTTTTT. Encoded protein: CASSLSSRREKLFF.

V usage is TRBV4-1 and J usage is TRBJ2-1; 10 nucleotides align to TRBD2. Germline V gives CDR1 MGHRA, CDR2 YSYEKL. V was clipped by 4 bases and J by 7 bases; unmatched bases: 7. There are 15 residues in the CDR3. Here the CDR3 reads CASSPLSGGKNEQFF. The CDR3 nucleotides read TGCGCCAGCAGCCCACTTAGCGGGGGGAAGAATGAGCAGTTCTTC.

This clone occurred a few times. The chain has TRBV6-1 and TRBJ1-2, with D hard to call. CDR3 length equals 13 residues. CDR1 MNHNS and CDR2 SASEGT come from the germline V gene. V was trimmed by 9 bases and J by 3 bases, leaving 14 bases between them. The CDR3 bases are TGTGCCAGTAATATCGCGGACTACTATGGCTACACCTTC. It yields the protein CASNIADYYGYTF.

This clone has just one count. For the CDR3, the DNA is TGCGCCAGCAGCCAAGAAGGACTAGCGGGGGTCTGGGAGCAGTTCTTC. It yields the protein CASSQEGLAGVWEQFF. J is TRBJ2-1 and V is TRBV4-1, with 13 bases identical to TRBD2. With 0 bases clipped from V and 10 bases from J, the junction kept 6 bases outside the gene matches. CDR1 is MGHRA and CDR2 is YSYEKL in the germline V gene. This CDR3 has 16 residues.